The 12 T cell receptor beta chains listed next were all sequenced from one sample in a study of blood T cell repertoires in COVID-19. TCRdb's copy holds only in-frame clones and misses some; the assay was immunoSEQ multiplex PCR. The sample shows around 100,000 clones, roughly nine tenths of them seen only once. Input material: peripheral blood. These receptors all come from a man aged 45-65 years with acute or convalescent COVID-19.

Note on this clone: Other DNA sequences of this sample code for an identical CDR3. The chain links TRBV18 to TRBJ1-2; D remains unclear. CDR3 size: 12 residues. With 4 bases removed from V and 4 bases from J, the gap between germline ends came to 7 bases. Per the germline V gene, CDR1 is KGHSH and CDR2 is LQKENI. The chain's CDR3 is CASSLDFYGYTF. The CDR3 nucleotides are TGTGCCAGCTCACTCGACTTCTATGGCTACACCTTC.

The chain employs TRBV27 and TRBJ1-1; D unclear. This CDR3 has 14 residues. Germline V CDR1 and CDR2: MNHEY, SMNVEV (reference sequence). V was cut by 3 bases and J by 8 bases, with 16 bases left in between. The CDR3 loop is CASSFGQVGREAFF. The CDR3 region has the DNA TGTGCCAGCAGTTTTGGTCAGGTTGGCAGGGAAGCTTTCTTT.

The chain has TRBV27 and TRBJ2-5, with 12 nucleotides matching TRBD1. The CDR3 runs to 16 residues. The ends lost 5 bases at V and 4 bases at J; junction bases unmatched: 8. The germline CDR1 and CDR2 sequences are MNHEY and SMNVEV (reference sequence). The CDR3: CASSLQGQGAGETQYF. CDR3 coding DNA: TGTGCCAGCAGTCTCCAGGGACAGGGGGCAGGAGAGACCCAGTACTTC.

V is TRBV6-5 and J is TRBJ2-1; 9 nucleotides align to TRBD2. Looked up from germline, CDR1 is MNHEY and CDR2 is SVGAGI. CDR3 length: 14 amino acids. V dropped 7 bases and J dropped 3; count of bases not matched to a gene: 4. CDR3 sequence: CASKSGGHYNEQFF. CDR3 in DNA: TGTGCCAGCAAAAGCGGGGGGCACTACAATGAGCAGTTCTTC.

This chain connects TRBV9 to TRBJ2-7, with TRBD2 matching 11 bases. This CDR3 is built from 16 residues. Trimming cost V 3 bases and J 1 base; bases outside gene matches: 6. Germline loops: CDR1 SGDLS, CDR2 YYNGEE. This chain's CDR3 is CASSAFSGGGSYEQYF. CDR3 coding DNA: TGTGCCAGCAGCGCCTTTAGCGGGGGGGGTTCCTACGAGCAGTACTTC.

V and J are TRBV9 and TRBJ2-7, with TRBD2 identical over 7 bases. The V and J ends lost 2 bases and 3 bases, in that order; junction bases with no gene match: 5. CDR1 is SGDLS, CDR2 YYNGEE, per germline. This CDR3 is 14 amino acids long. The CDR3 sequence is CASSVGGVSYEQYF. DNA for the CDR3: TGTGCCAGCAGCGTTGGGGGGGTGAGCTACGAGCAGTACTTC.

This chain joins TRBV27 and TRBJ1-5; unclear D gene. The V gene lost 4 bases and the J gene lost 2 bases, with 6 bases spanning the gap. The V gene's germline CDR1 is MNHEY and CDR2 SMNVEV (reference sequence). There are 13 residues in the CDR3. CDR3 coding DNA: TGTGCCAGCAGTTCGGGAGGCAATCAGCCCCAGCATTTT. This encodes CASSSGGNQPQHF.

The chain joins TRBV7-9 to TRBJ2-3; TRBD2 matches 8 bases. This CDR3 comprises 14 residues. CDR1 is SEHNR and CDR2 is FQNEAQ in the germline V gene (reference sequence). V lost 5 bases and J lost 6; bases outside the gene matches: 7. CDR3 sequence reads: CASSPWAGGDTQYF. In DNA, the CDR3 is TGTGCCAGCAGCCCTTGGGCGGGAGGTGATACGCAGTATTTT.

V gene TRBV27 combines with J gene TRBJ1-1, with 7 bases identical to TRBD1. Trimming cost V 2 bases and J 5 bases; bases outside gene matches: 8. The CDR3 runs to 15 residues. Germline V CDR1 and CDR2: MNHEY, SMNVEV (reference sequence). DNA of the CDR3: TGTGCCAGCAGTTTAGGAGGGGGCGCTTGGACTGAAGCTTTCTTT. The encoded protein is CASSLGGGAWTEAFF.

The chain couples TRBV6-5 to TRBJ1-1; D gene uncertain. The CDR3 length is 14 residues. Germline V lookup: CDR1 MNHEY, CDR2 SVGAGI. The germline V and J ends were trimmed by 5 bases and 1 base, with 11 bases remaining between them. DNA for the CDR3: TGTGCCAGCAGTCCCCTAGCTGGGAACACTGAAGCTTTCTTT. Residues: CASSPLAGNTEAFF.

This chain links TRBV6-2 or TRBV6-3 with TRBJ1-3, with 7 bases identical to TRBD1. Trimming removed 7 bases from V and 4 bases from J; junction bases left unmatched: 19. Germline values: CDR1 MNHEY, CDR2 SVGEGT. CDR3 length: 18 amino acids. The CDR3 is CASTPRGQTRKTGNTIYF. The CDR3 bases are TGTGCCAGCACCCCCCGGGGACAGACCCGGAAGACCGGAAACACCATATATTTT.

This clone was detected only once. The chain uses TRBV9 and TRBJ2-2, with 7 bases matching TRBD1. This CDR3 has 14 amino acids. CDR1 is SGDLS and CDR2 is YYNGEE in the germline V gene. J lost 0 bases, V lost 6 bases, and 2 bases had no gene match. The chain's CDR3 is CASKGGPNTGELFF. In DNA, the CDR3 is TGTGCCAGCAAAGGGGGCCCGAACACCGGGGAGCTGTTTTTT.